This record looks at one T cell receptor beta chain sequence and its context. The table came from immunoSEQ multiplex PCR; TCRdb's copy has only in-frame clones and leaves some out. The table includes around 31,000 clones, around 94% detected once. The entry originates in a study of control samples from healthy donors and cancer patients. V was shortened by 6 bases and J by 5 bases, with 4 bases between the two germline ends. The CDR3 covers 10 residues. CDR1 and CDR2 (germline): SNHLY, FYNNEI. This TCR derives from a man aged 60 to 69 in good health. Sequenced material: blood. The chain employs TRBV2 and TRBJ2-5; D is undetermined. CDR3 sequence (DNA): TGTGCCAGCAGCGGGGAGACCCAGTACTTC. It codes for CASSGETQYF.